What follows are 15 T cell receptor beta chains derived from one specimen sequenced in a study of T cells in Graves' hyperthyroidism and ophthalmopathy. RNA transcripts served as the template for amplifying TCR beta CDR3 regions. During a first-round RT-PCR of the TCR CDR3, the HTBI primer set was used. MiXCR, run by TCRdb on the multiplex PCR reads, gives a single entry per CDR3 protein. Of about 510,000 distinct CDR3 sequences listed, 12% to 15% are singletons. The sequenced sample consisted of blood. These receptors were collected from a woman in her thirties or forties with Graves' hyperthyroidism.

This clonotype was counted many times. This chain links TRBV28 with TRBJ2-3, with a weak D call TRBD2 (5 bases). This CDR3 spans 12 amino acids. Germline V gene data show CDR1 as MDHEN and CDR2 as SYDVKM. Between the trimmed V and J ends, which lost 6 bases and 8 bases, there was a span of 12 bases. The CDR3 DNA sequence: TGTGCCAGCAGATCGCCTAGCCGTACGCAGTATTTT. Translated, it gives CASRSPSRTQYF.

This clonotype was counted many times. V usage is TRBV27 and J usage is TRBJ2-7; D is uncertain. Trimming cost V 3 bases and J 1 base, with 4 bases left between them. The CDR3 spans 12 residues. CDR1 and CDR2 (germline): MNHEY, SMNVEV (reference sequence). This CDR3 is CASSFPSYEQYF. The CDR3 nucleotides are TGTGCCAGCAGTTTCCCGTCCTACGAGCAGTACTTC.

The table lists this clonotype with many counts. The chain links TRBV7-2 to TRBJ2-1, with 8 bases fitting TRBD2. This CDR3 spans 15 amino acids. Trimming cost V 4 bases and J 4 bases; bases outside gene matches: 6. Germline V lookup: CDR1 SGHTA, CDR2 FQGNSA. CDR3 coding DNA: TGTGCCAGCAGCTCCACTAGCGGTCAATACAATGAGCAGTTCTTC. This encodes CASSSTSGQYNEQFF.

A few counts support this clonotype. The chain recombines TRBV20-1 with TRBJ2-1, with a tentative D call TRBD2 (6 bases). The V gene lost 0 bases and the J gene lost 5 bases, with 11 bases spanning the gap. Germline assignment: CDR1 DFQATT and CDR2 SNEGSKA (reference sequence). The CDR3 extends over 14 amino acids. The CDR3 reads CSAREAGLNNEQFF. CDR3 DNA: TGCAGTGCTAGAGAAGCCGGACTAAACAATGAGCAGTTCTTC.

This clonotype was recorded a few times. A much larger clone is a single base away; this may be a read error. The rearrangement links TRBV7-9 to TRBJ2-1; 7 bases map to TRBD2. This CDR3 contains 16 residues. Germline trimming cut 3 bases from V and 8 bases from J; bases unmatched to any gene: 13. The germline V gene encodes CDR1 SEHNR and CDR2 FQNEAQ (reference sequence). CDR3 sequence reads: CASSFSPSGSRDEQFF. In DNA, the CDR3 is TGTGCCAGCAGCTTTAGCCCTAGCGGATCAAGAGATGAGCAGTTCTTC. Full variable domain (outside the CDR3, taken from reference TRBV7-9 and TRBJ2-1): DTGVSQNPRHKITKRGQNVTFRCDPISEHNRLYWYRQTLGQGPEFLTYFQNEAQLEKSRLLSDRFSAERPKGSFSTLEIQRTEQGDSAMYLCASSFSPSGSRDEQFFGPGTRLTVL.

This clonotype came up a few times. The chain combines TRBV2 with TRBJ1-1; no clear D gene. The germline V gene has CDR1 SNHLY and CDR2 FYNNEI. The CDR3 contains 16 residues. V dropped 2 bases and J dropped 0 bases, with 13 bases sitting between them. The CDR3 DNA is TGTGCCAGCAGTGAAAATGGGGAACCTTTGAACACTGAAGCTTTCTTT. Its translation: CASSENGEPLNTEAFF.

This clonotype was seen a handful of times. V gene TRBV12-3 or TRBV12-4 combines with J gene TRBJ2-5; a weak D match, TRBD1 (6 bases). The CDR3 covers 15 residues. Trimming left V 7 bases short and J 6 bases short, with 21 bases between. CDR3 sequence (DNA): TGTGCCAGCACCAGTGGGGAACAGGGTTTAAAGACCCAGTACTTC. Its translation is CASTSGEQGLKTQYF.

The sample holds many counts of this clonotype. The V call is TRBV11-3, the J call TRBJ2-7, with 11 bases that match TRBD2. CDR3 size: 15 residues. The germline CDR1 and CDR2 sequences are SGHNT and YENEEA. J gave up 5 bases and V 5 bases, and 8 bases lay outside the gene matches. CDR3 DNA sequence: TGTGCCAGCAGCAGGGCACTAGCGGGAGACCACGAGCAGTACTTC. Amino acid sequence: CASSRALAGDHEQYF.

This clonotype was counted a single time. V gene TRBV20-1 combines with J gene TRBJ2-7; D is unclear. The CDR3 totals 11 residues. Germline CDR1 is DFQATT and CDR2 is SNEGSKA (reference sequence). V lost 3 bases to trimming and J lost 3 bases, with 6 bases between them. This CDR3 reads CSARAHYEQYF. As DNA, the CDR3 is TGCAGTGCTAGGGCCCACTACGAGCAGTACTTC.

As concerns this clonotype: This may come from a read error, since a much larger clone is one base off. The chain recombines TRBV7-3 with TRBJ2-1, with 7 bases identical to TRBD1. CDR1 and CDR2 from the germline V gene are SGHTA and FQGTGA. V was pared by 5 bases and J by 7 bases, with 11 bases of the junction left unmatched. The CDR3 is made up of 15 amino acids. The CDR3 is CASSRAGTEGNEQFF. CDR3 nucleotides: TGTGCCAGCAGCCGAGCCGGGACAGAGGGGAATGAGCAGTTCTTC.

This clonotype has ten or more counts. The gene calls are TRBV30 and TRBJ1-5; a possible D gene is TRBD1 (5 bases). The CDR3 is 16 residues long. CDR1 GTSNPN and CDR2 SVGIG come from the germline V gene (reference sequence). V was trimmed by 0 bases and J by 5 bases, leaving 17 bases between them. CDR3 nucleotide sequence: TGTGCCTGGAGTGTCAGGGCCCTACGGGAGGATCAGCCCCAGCATTTT. Encoded protein: CAWSVRALREDQPQHF.

This clonotype has more than one count but fewer than ten. The chain joins TRBV20-1 to TRBJ1-5; D not certain. The CDR3 spans 16 residues. Germline V gives CDR1 DFQATT, CDR2 SNEGSKA (reference sequence). V shed 0 bases and J shed 5 bases, with 17 bases lying between them. For the CDR3, the DNA is TGCAGTGCTAGAGAGGCCCTTGGAGGAAGGGATCAGCCCCAGCATTTT. Translation: CSAREALGGRDQPQHF.

V and J are TRBV10-3 and TRBJ2-3; D unclear. This CDR3 spans 12 amino acids. Germline values: CDR1 ENHRY, CDR2 SYGVKD. V was cut by 3 bases and J by 6 bases, with 7 bases left in between. The chain's CDR3 is CAISDGLDTQYF. In DNA form, the CDR3 reads TGTGCCATCAGTGATGGGTTGGATACGCAGTATTTT.

This clonotype was detected ten times or more. CDR3 loop: CATSDSPGPQHF. In DNA form, the CDR3 reads TGTGCCACCAGTGACAGTCCTGGGCCCCAGCATTTT. V usage is TRBV24-1 and J usage is TRBJ1-5, with D unclear. CDR3 length: 12 residues. CDR1 KGHDR and CDR2 SFDVKD come from the germline V gene. Trimming left V 4 bases short and J 9 bases short, with 9 bases between.

CDR3 in DNA: TGTGCCGTCCCGGGCGGGAGGTCAGATACGCAGTATTTT. This gives the protein CAVPGGRSDTQYF. The V and J genes are TRBV28 and TRBJ2-3, with 8 bases fitting TRBD2. After removal of 11 bases from V and 4 bases from J, the junction contained 8 bases not matched to a gene. CDR1 MDHEN and CDR2 SYDVKM come from the germline V gene. The CDR3 consists of 13 residues.